A single sample is the source of the 21 T cell receptor beta chains below, sequenced in a study of early T cells in non-severe SARS-CoV-2 infection. TCRdb reprocessed the 5' RACE reads via MiXCR and lists one record per CDR3 protein. In the table there are fewer than 130,000 distinct CDR3 sequences, approximately 12% of which are singletons. Sequenced material: whole blood, taken at baseline. The receptors were sampled from an adult who was a healthcare worker with PCR-confirmed SARS-CoV-2 infection or an uninfected control (not recorded which).

This clonotype has only a few counts. This CDR3 is CASTSREPGEAIRQETQYF. DNA for the CDR3: TGTGCCAGCACCTCAAGGGAGCCGGGAGAGGCAATCAGACAAGAGACCCAGTACTTC. The V and J genes are TRBV11-3 and TRBJ2-5, with D perhaps matching TRBD2 (6 bases). This CDR3 has 19 residues. Germline CDR1 and CDR2: SGHNT and YENEEA. Trimming stripped 7 bases from V and 2 bases from J, with 29 bases between.

This clonotype has more than one count but fewer than ten. CDR3 nucleotides: TGTGCCAGCAGTTTAAAGTCAGCGGGCAACAATGAGCAGTTCTTC. Its protein product is CASSLKSAGNNEQFF. This chain joins TRBV12-3 or TRBV12-4 and TRBJ2-1; possible D gene TRBD2, 6 bases. Trimming took off 2 bases at V and 5 bases at J, with 13 bases between the two ends. The CDR3 runs to 15 residues.

This clonotype was seen more than once but under ten times. The rearrangement links TRBV6-5 to TRBJ2-7; 8 bases line up with TRBD1. The germline gives CDR1 MNHEY, CDR2 SVGAGI. Losses at the gene ends were 6 bases for V and 2 bases for J; bases not matched to a gene: 6. This CDR3 comprises 14 residues. As DNA, the CDR3 is TGTGCCAGCAGACTGGACAGGGTGACCTACGAGCAGTACTTC. Its protein is CASRLDRVTYEQYF.

This clonotype was seen more than once but under ten times. V gene TRBV7-2 combines with J gene TRBJ1-1; a weak D match, TRBD1 (5 bases). Germline assignment: CDR1 SGHTA and CDR2 FQGNSA. The CDR3 runs to 17 residues. V gave up 4 bases and J gave up 4 bases, with 22 bases separating them. CDR3 sequence reads: CASSSAVRRGRVTEAFF. The CDR3 DNA reads as TGTGCCAGCAGCTCCGCCGTCAGAAGGGGTCGGGTCACTGAAGCTTTCTTT.

This clonotype was picked up a small number of times. The gene calls are TRBV4-1 and TRBJ1-1; D gene ambiguous. This CDR3 region has 16 residues. V lost 3 bases and J 0 bases, leaving 14 bases between the germline ends. Germline loops: CDR1 MGHRA, CDR2 YSYEKL. CDR3 region: CASSHPHGEMNTEAFF. As DNA, the CDR3 is TGCGCCAGCAGCCACCCACATGGCGAGATGAACACTGAAGCTTTCTTT.

This clonotype has at least ten counts. The V gene is TRBV29-1, the J gene TRBJ1-1; TRBD1 aligns across 8 bases. This CDR3 has 14 amino acids. The germline V gene encodes CDR1 SQVTM and CDR2 ANQGSEA. Trimming at V came to 3 bases and at J to 1 base, leaving 4 bases not matched to a gene. CDR3 sequence: CSVDSRGQNTEAFF. DNA for the CDR3: TGCAGCGTTGATAGCAGGGGGCAGAACACTGAAGCTTTCTTT.

At least ten counts were recorded for this clonotype. The CDR3 region has the DNA TGTGCCAGCAGCTTTGGAGGAGATACGCAGTATTTT. Amino acids: CASSFGGDTQYF. V and J are TRBV3-1 and TRBJ2-3; possible D gene TRBD2, 5 bases. This CDR3 comprises 12 residues. The germline V gene encodes CDR1 LGHDT and CDR2 YNNKEL (reference sequence). Trimming cost V 5 bases and J 5 bases, with 8 bases left between them.

This clonotype was seen a handful of times. The chain uses TRBV28 and TRBJ1-2; D might be TRBD1 (5 bases). The germline CDR1 and CDR2 sequences are MDHEN and SYDVKM. The V end lost 4 bases, the J end lost 4 bases, and 16 bases lay between the germline ends. The CDR3 contains 15 residues. The CDR3 protein is CASSSYSGRGYGYTF. The CDR3 coding sequence is TGTGCCAGCAGTTCATACTCAGGGAGGGGCTATGGCTACACCTTC.

This chain connects TRBV6-1 to TRBJ1-2; 7 bases line up with TRBD1. The J segment lost 6 bases and the V segment lost 6 bases, leaving 10 bases of the junction unmatched. The germline V gene encodes CDR1 MNHNS and CDR2 SASEGT. This CDR3 spans 14 amino acids. As DNA, the CDR3 is TGTGCCAGCAGAAACAGGGGTATTGGCGATGGCTACACCTTC. Translated, it gives CASRNRGIGDGYTF.

The sample holds many counts of this clonotype. The CDR3: CSASRLAGGTDTQYF. Here the CDR3 DNA reads TGCAGTGCTAGTAGGCTAGCGGGGGGGACAGATACGCAGTATTTT. This sequence joins TRBV20-1 and TRBJ2-3; TRBD2 aligns across 12 bases. The V segment lost 3 bases and the J segment 3 bases; nucleotides outside the gene matches: 4. Germline V lookup: CDR1 DFQATT, CDR2 SNEGSKA (reference sequence). The CDR3 loop spans 15 amino acids.

This clonotype was recorded many times. The gene calls are TRBV20-1 and TRBJ2-1; D perhaps matches TRBD2 (6 bases). CDR1 and CDR2 from the germline V gene are DFQATT and SNEGSKA (reference sequence). The CDR3 totals 14 residues. Trimming stripped 1 base from V and 0 bases from J, with 7 bases between. CDR3 sequence (DNA): TGCAGTGCTAGAGGACTAGACTCCTACAATGAGCAGTTCTTC. Its translation is CSARGLDSYNEQFF.

This clonotype showed up many times. This chain connects TRBV29-1 to TRBJ2-5; weak D call: TRBD2 (6 bases). The CDR3 runs to 14 residues. CDR1 and CDR2 (germline): SQVTM, ANQGSEA. Trimming stripped 7 bases from V and 5 bases from J, with 20 bases between. DNA for the CDR3: TGCAGCGCGGGGAAGGGAGGTTTGCGGGAGACCCAGTACTTC. Translated: CSAGKGGLRETQYF.

The chain combines TRBV29-1 with TRBJ1-2; D unclear. V was clipped by 7 bases and J by 3 bases, with 9 bases between them. The V gene's germline CDR1 is SQVTM and CDR2 ANQGSEA. CDR3 length: 11 amino acids. The chain's CDR3 is CSEGGDYGYTF. CDR3 sequence (DNA): TGCAGCGAGGGTGGGGACTATGGCTACACCTTC.

This sequence joins TRBV2 and TRBJ1-3; D uncertain. Germline V CDR1 and CDR2: SNHLY, FYNNEI. The V gene lost 5 bases and the J gene lost 0 bases, with 8 bases spanning the gap. This CDR3 is built from 14 residues. The CDR3 sequence: CASSYTYSGNTIYF. DNA for the CDR3: TGTGCCAGCAGTTACACTTACTCTGGAAACACCATATATTTT.

This clonotype was detected a few times. V is TRBV20-1 and J is TRBJ2-7; D gene unclear. Germline CDR1 DFQATT, CDR2 SNEGSKA (reference sequence). Trimming left V 2 bases short and J 6 bases short, with 8 bases between. The CDR3 extends over 11 amino acids. CDR3 DNA: TGCAGTGCTAGAATTGGTATCGAGCAGTACTTC. It specifies CSARIGIEQYF.

This clonotype was detected only a few times. The chain joins TRBV9 to TRBJ2-1; TRBD2 matches at 9 bases. This CDR3 spans 14 amino acids. CDR1 SGDLS and CDR2 YYNGEE come from the germline V gene. V lost 0 bases and J lost 8; bases outside the gene matches: 3. CDR3 DNA sequence: TGTGCCAGCAGCGTAGTAGCGGGAGTGGATGAGCAGTTCTTC. As protein: CASSVVAGVDEQFF.

Ten or more counts support this clonotype. The chain uses TRBV7-8 and TRBJ1-5; D is unresolved. Germline values: CDR1 SGHVS, CDR2 FQNEAQ. Trimming took off 3 bases at V and 1 base at J, with 1 base between the two ends. This CDR3 has 12 residues. DNA for the CDR3: TGTGCCAGCAGCTTCAGCAATCAGCCCCAGCATTTT. It codes for CASSFSNQPQHF.

The rearrangement joins TRBV3-1 to TRBJ2-4; D unclear. Trimming shortened V by 0 bases and J by 12 bases, and 12 bases separated the two germline ends. Germline values: CDR1 LGHDT, CDR2 YNNKEL (reference sequence). This CDR3 comprises 13 residues. This chain's CDR3 is CASSQDSFRDQYF. The CDR3 bases are TGTGCCAGCAGCCAAGATTCGTTTAGGGATCAGTACTTC.

At least ten counts were recorded for this clonotype. This sequence joins TRBV10-3 and TRBJ2-2; no reliable D call. This CDR3 region has 17 residues. Germline CDR1 reads ENHRY; CDR2 reads SYGVKD. V lost 4 bases and J lost 0, with 15 bases in between. The CDR3, as DNA: TGTGCCATCAGTGCCTCTTGGGCAGCCGCGAACACCGGGGAGCTGTTTTTT. Its protein is CAISASWAAANTGELFF.

Comments on this clonotype: A read error is possible here, since a much larger clone lies one base away. This chain links TRBV7-3 with TRBJ2-2; TRBD1 matches 8 bases. The CDR3 extends over 14 amino acids. The germline V gene has CDR1 SGHTA and CDR2 FQGTGA. This CDR3 is CANSQTGDTGELFF. In nucleotides, the CDR3 is TGTGCCAACAGCCAGACAGGGGACACCGGGGAGCTGTTTTTT. The variable domain in full, with the rest retrieved from reference TRBV7-3 and TRBJ2-2, is GAGVSQTPSNKVTEKGKYVELRCDPISGHTALYWYRQSLGQGPEFLIYFQGTGAADDSGLPNDRFFAVRPEGSVSTLKIQRTERGDSAVYLCANSQTGDTGELFFGEGSRLTVL.

This chain joins TRBV9 and TRBJ1-3, with 8 bases lining up with TRBD1. The CDR3 totals 17 residues. CDR1 and CDR2 from the germline V gene are SGDLS and YYNGEE. Trimming removed 3 bases from V and 0 bases from J; junction bases left unmatched: 8. The CDR3 DNA follows: TGTGCCAGCAGCGCCGGGGACAGGTCACGCTCTGGAAACACCATATATTTT. Its protein product is CASSAGDRSRSGNTIYF. The full variable domain, completed using reference TRBV9 and TRBJ1-3, is DSGVTQTPKHLITATGQRVTLRCSPRSGDLSVYWYQQSLDQGLQFLIQYYNGEERAKGNILERFSAQQFPDLHSELNLSSLELGDSALYFCASSAGDRSRSGNTIYFGEGSWLTVV.